This T cell receptor (beta chain) comes out of a study of identical twins. In this sample, this clonotype turned up many times. TCRdb redid the calling of the 5' RACE reads with MiXCR, one entry per CDR3 protein. The sample includes under 300,000 distinct CDR3 sequences, roughly 13% of them seen just once. The sample was also linked to a second study, of yellow fever vaccine responses in identical twins.

This TCR was sampled from a young woman in good health. The material sequenced was memory (CD45RO+) T cells sorted from blood.

Written as DNA, the CDR3 is TGCAGTGCTAGAGATCCGCACAGGGACACTGAAGCTTTCTTT. Protein product: CSARDPHRDTEAFF. V and J are TRBV20-1 and TRBJ1-1; a possible D gene is TRBD1 (6 bases). CDR1 is DFQATT and CDR2 is SNEGSKA in the germline V gene (reference sequence). The CDR3 consists of 14 residues. V was clipped by 0 bases and J by 3 bases, with 11 bases between them.